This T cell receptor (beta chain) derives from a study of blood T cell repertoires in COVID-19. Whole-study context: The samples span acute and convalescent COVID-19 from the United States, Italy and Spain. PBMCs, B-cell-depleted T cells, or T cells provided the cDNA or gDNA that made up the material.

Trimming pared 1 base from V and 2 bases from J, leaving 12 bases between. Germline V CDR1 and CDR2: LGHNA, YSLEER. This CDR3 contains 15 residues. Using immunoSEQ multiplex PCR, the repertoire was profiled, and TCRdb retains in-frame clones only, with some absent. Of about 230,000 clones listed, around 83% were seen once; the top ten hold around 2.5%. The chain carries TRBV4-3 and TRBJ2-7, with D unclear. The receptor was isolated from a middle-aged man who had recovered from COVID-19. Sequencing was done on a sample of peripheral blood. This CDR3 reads CASSQAPPGTYEQYF. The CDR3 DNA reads TGCGCCAGCAGCCAAGCCCCCCCAGGAACCTACGAGCAGTACTTC.